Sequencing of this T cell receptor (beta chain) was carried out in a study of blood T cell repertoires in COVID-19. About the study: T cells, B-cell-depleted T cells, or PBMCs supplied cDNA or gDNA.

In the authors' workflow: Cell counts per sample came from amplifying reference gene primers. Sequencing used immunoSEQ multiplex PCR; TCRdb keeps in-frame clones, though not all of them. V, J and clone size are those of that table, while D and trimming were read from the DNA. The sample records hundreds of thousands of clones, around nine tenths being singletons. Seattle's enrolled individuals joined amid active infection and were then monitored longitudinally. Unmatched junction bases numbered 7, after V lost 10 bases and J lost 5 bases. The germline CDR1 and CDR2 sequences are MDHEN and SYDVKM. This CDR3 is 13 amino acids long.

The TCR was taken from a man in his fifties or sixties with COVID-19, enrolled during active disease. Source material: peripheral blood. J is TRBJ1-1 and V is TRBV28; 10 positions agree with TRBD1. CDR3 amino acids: CATTGTGVTEAFF. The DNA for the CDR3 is TGTGCCACCACCGGGACAGGGGTAACTGAAGCTTTCTTT.